This is a list of T cell receptor beta chains from one sample in a study of post-analysis software for immune sequencing data. TCRdb re-called the PCR reads with MiXCR, one entry per CDR3 protein. The data contain hundreds of thousands of distinct CDR3 sequences, roughly 29% of them singletons. The sequenced material came from blood. The receptor source for this set is a girl between 10 and 17 years old with multiple sclerosis. The CDR3 runs from the conserved cysteine through the conserved F or W. A D gene is named only where the DNA matches it firmly. The listing skips clone size in some rows; elsewhere it reads once, few, many or a size class.

j_call v_call clone_size d_call cdr3_aa cdr3_nt
TRBJ2-5 TRBV6-6 few NA CASSPREYETQYF TGTGCCAGCAGTCCCAGAGAATACGAGACCCAGTACTTC
TRBJ2-1 TRBV12-3/TRBV12-4 NA NA CASYRDVDEQFF TGTGCCAGCTACCGCGACGTGGATGAGCAGTTCTTC
TRBJ2-1 TRBV20-1 few TRBD2 CSARDKWLAGAYNEQFF TGCAGTGCTAGAGATAAGTGGCTAGCGGGCGCCTACAATGAGCAGTTCTTC
TRBJ2-5 TRBV2 few NA CASSGRPQETQYF TGTGCCAGCAGCGGACGGCCCCAAGAGACCCAGTACTTC
TRBJ1-4 TRBV20-1 NA NA CSARVGPFEKLFF TGCAGTGCTAGAGTGGGTCCCTTTGAAAAACTGTTTTTT
TRBJ2-7 TRBV29-1 NA TRBD1 CSATGQFRNVQYF TGCAGCGCCACGGGACAGTTCCGAAACGTTCAGTACTTC
TRBJ2-3 TRBV20-1 NA TRBD2 CSARDFGSGRPDTQYF TGCAGTGCTAGAGATTTCGGCAGCGGGAGGCCAGATACGCAGTATTTT
TRBJ2-3 TRBV29-1 NA TRBD2 CSVRGGATDTQYF TGCAGCGTGCGGGGAGGGGCCACAGATACGCAGTATTTT
TRBJ2-1 TRBV7-6 NA TRBD2 CASSLELVGLAGNEQFF TGTGCCAGCAGCTTAGAGTTAGTCGGACTAGCGGGCAATGAGCAGTTCTTC
TRBJ2-3 TRBV6-2/TRBV6-3 NA NA CASNDAVGDTQYF TGTGCCAGCAACGACGCGGTGGGGGATACGCAGTATTTT
TRBJ1-1 TRBV18 once NA CASSPEYLGARTEAFF TGTGCCAGCTCACCAGAGTACCTCGGGGCGCGAACTGAAGCTTTCTTT
TRBJ1-1 TRBV19 NA TRBD1 CATSSGTEGAEAFF TGTGCCACGAGCTCCGGGACAGAGGGGGCTGAAGCTTTCTTT
TRBJ2-7 TRBV4-3 few TRBD2 CASSPVGAGDREQYF TGCGCCAGCAGCCCCGTTGGAGCGGGAGATCGGGAGCAGTACTTC
TRBJ2-1 TRBV7-2 few TRBD2 CATRFGSGGEQFF TGTGCCACCAGATTTGGCAGCGGGGGTGAGCAGTTCTTC
TRBJ1-2 TRBV20-1 few TRBD1 CSAREQGAGYGYTF TGCAGTGCTAGAGAACAGGGGGCTGGCTATGGCTACACCTTC
TRBJ2-5 TRBV6-2/TRBV6-3 NA NA CASRDSGGPQETQYF TGTGCCAGCAGGGACAGTGGGGGGCCCCAAGAGACCCAGTACTTC
TRBJ1-5 TRBV6-4 few NA CASSGESGQPQHF TGTGCCAGCAGTGGTGAGTCCGGGCAGCCCCAGCATTTT
TRBJ1-5 TRBV20-1 few NA CSARGPDNQPQHF TGCAGTGCTAGAGGGCCAGACAATCAGCCCCAGCATTTT
TRBJ1-2 TRBV6-1 few TRBD1 CASSRDRGRANYDYTF TGTGCCAGCAGCCGGGACAGGGGTAGGGCTAACTATGACTACACCTTC
TRBJ2-1 TRBV11-3 NA TRBD2 CATGLADNEQFF TGTGCCACGGGACTAGCGGACAATGAGCAGTTCTTC
TRBJ2-7 TRBV20-1 NA TRBD1 CSARSLTGTYEQCF TGCAGTGCTAGGTCATTGACAGGGACCTACGAGCAGTGCTTC
TRBJ2-4 TRBV20-1 NA NA CSARADIQYF TGCAGTGCTAGAGCGGACATTCAGTACTTC
TRBJ2-7 TRBV28 many NA CASTLTYGEQYF TGTGCCAGCACCCTCACATATGGCGAGCAGTACTTC
TRBJ1-1 TRBV20-1 few TRBD1 CSAQSSNRGPNTEAFF TGCAGTGCTCAATCGTCAAACAGGGGGCCCAACACTGAAGCTTTCTTT
TRBJ2-1 TRBV28 NA TRBD2 CASSSASPSGSLYNEQFF TGTGCCAGCAGTTCCGCTAGTCCTAGCGGGTCCCTCTACAATGAGCAGTTCTTC
TRBJ2-3 TRBV5-1 once NA CASNGPSSGTDTQYF TGCGCCAGCAACGGCCCCAGTAGTGGCACAGATACGCAGTATTTT
TRBJ2-2 TRBV6-6 NA NA CASTPPGSDTGELFF TGTGCCAGCACCCCTCCGGGTTCTGACACCGGGGAGCTGTTTTTT
TRBJ1-2 TRBV5-6 NA NA CASSLGSGAGYGYTF TGTGCCAGCAGCTTGGGATCGGGGGCAGGCTATGGCTACACCTTC
TRBJ2-6 TRBV28 few NA CASSGATNSGANVLTF TGTGCCAGCAGTGGGGCAACGAATTCTGGGGCCAACGTCCTGACTTTC
TRBJ2-1 TRBV6-2/TRBV6-3 few TRBD2 CASSQGTRIDNEQFF TGTGCCAGCAGTCAGGGGACTAGGATAGACAATGAGCAGTTCTTC
TRBJ1-2 TRBV6-5 NA NA CASSKNGGANYGYTF TGTGCCAGCAGTAAAAACGGGGGAGCTAACTATGGCTACACCTTC
TRBJ1-2 TRBV12-3/TRBV12-4 few TRBD1 CASSLPGTGEAYGYTF TGTGCCAGCAGTTTGCCTGGGACAGGGGAGGCCTATGGCTACACCTTC
TRBJ2-7 TRBV5-1 many NA CASSLDTTYEQYF TGCGCCAGCAGCTTGGATACTACCTACGAGCAGTACTTC
TRBJ2-1 TRBV3-1 NA NA CASSRSPGGYNEQFF TGTGCCAGCAGCCGCTCACCCGGTGGCTACAATGAGCAGTTCTTC
TRBJ1-2 TRBV4-1 NA TRBD1 CASSQRSGGGDYGYTF TGCGCCAGCAGCCAACGGTCAGGGGGAGGTGACTATGGCTACACCTTC
TRBJ1-1 TRBV2 few NA CASTPDGGTEAFF TGTGCCAGCACTCCTGATGGGGGCACTGAAGCTTTCTTT
TRBJ2-1 TRBV11-3 NA NA CASSTFGGNEQFF TGTGCCAGCAGCACTTTCGGTGGGAATGAGCAGTTCTTC
TRBJ2-3 TRBV6-4 many NA CASSDSSWGGTDTQYF TGTGCCAGCAGTGACTCTTCGTGGGGAGGAACAGATACGCAGTATTTT
TRBJ2-1 TRBV29-1 NA TRBD1 CSVPGQGWLNEQFF TGCAGCGTTCCTGGACAGGGTTGGTTGAATGAGCAGTTCTTC
TRBJ2-7 TRBV10-3 NA NA CAISEGSVPPYEQYF TGTGCCATCAGCGAAGGATCAGTACCACCCTACGAGCAGTACTTC
TRBJ1-5 TRBV29-1 NA NA CSVESRGGQPQHF TGCAGCGTTGAAAGTAGGGGGGGTCAGCCCCAGCATTTT
TRBJ2-1 TRBV6-2/TRBV6-3 few TRBD2 CASSPQPGLAGVNEQFF TGTGCCAGCAGTCCACAACCGGGACTAGCGGGGGTTAATGAGCAGTTCTTC
TRBJ2-7 TRBV18 NA NA CASSPAAGAGYEQYF TGTGCCAGCTCACCAGCGGCAGGGGCAGGATACGAGCAGTACTTC
TRBJ2-7 TRBV10-3 many TRBD1 CAIRGDRGSYEQYF TGTGCCATCAGGGGGGACAGGGGGAGCTACGAGCAGTACTTC
TRBJ2-4 TRBV29-1 many TRBD2 CSVVAGGPDLAKNIQYF TGCAGCGTCGTAGCGGGAGGCCCGGACTTAGCCAAAAACATTCAGTACTTC
TRBJ1-4 TRBV4-2 NA NA CASSQALGGGHRAEKLFF TGTGCCAGCAGCCAGGCCCTGGGAGGTGGACATCGGGCTGAAAAACTGTTTTTT
TRBJ1-2 TRBV15 NA NA CATSSQDRRGYTF TGTGCCACCAGCAGCCAGGACCGGAGAGGCTACACCTTC
TRBJ1-1 TRBV6-1 NA NA CASRLVGGNRMNTEAFF TGTGCCAGCAGGCTGGTAGGGGGGAACCGAATGAACACTGAAGCTTTCTTT